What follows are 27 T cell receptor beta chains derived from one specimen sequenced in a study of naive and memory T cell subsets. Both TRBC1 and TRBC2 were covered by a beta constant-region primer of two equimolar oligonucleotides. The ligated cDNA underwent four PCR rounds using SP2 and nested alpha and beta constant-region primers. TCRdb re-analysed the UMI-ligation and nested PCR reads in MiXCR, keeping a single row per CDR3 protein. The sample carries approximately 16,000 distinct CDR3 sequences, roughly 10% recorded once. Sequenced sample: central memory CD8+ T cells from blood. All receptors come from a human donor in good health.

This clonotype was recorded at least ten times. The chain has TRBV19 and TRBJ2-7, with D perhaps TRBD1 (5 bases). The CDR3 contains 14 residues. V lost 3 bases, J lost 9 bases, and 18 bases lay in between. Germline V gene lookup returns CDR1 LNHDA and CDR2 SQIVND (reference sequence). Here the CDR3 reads CASSIVSSPDRQYF. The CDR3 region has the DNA TGTGCCAGTAGTATTGTGTCCAGTCCTGACAGGCAGTACTTC. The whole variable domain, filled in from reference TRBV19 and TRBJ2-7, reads DGGITQSPKYLFRKEGQNVTLSCEQNLNHDAMYWYRQDPGQGLRLIYYSQIVNDFQKGDIAEGYSVSREKKESFPLTVTSAQKNPTAFYLCASSIVSSPDRQYFGPGTRLTVT.

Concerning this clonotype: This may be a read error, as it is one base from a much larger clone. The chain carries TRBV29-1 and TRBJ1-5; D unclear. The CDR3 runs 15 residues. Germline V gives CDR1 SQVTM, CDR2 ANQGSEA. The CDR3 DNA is TGCAGCGTTAAGGACGGAGGGTATGGCAATCAGCCCCAGAATTTT. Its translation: CSVKDGGYGNQPQNF.

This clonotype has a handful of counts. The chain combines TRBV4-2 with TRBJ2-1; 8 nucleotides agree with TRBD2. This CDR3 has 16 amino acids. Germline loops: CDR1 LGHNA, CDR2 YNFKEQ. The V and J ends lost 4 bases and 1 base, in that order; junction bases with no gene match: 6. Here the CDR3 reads CASSPGTSGSYNEQFF. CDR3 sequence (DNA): TGTGCCAGCAGCCCCGGGACTAGTGGGTCCTACAATGAGCAGTTCTTC.

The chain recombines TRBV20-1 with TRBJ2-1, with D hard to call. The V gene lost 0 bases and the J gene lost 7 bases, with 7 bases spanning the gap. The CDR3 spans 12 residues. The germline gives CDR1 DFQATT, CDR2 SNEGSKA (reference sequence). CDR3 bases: TGCAGTGCTAGAGATCGCGGTAATGAGCAGTTCTTC. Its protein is CSARDRGNEQFF.

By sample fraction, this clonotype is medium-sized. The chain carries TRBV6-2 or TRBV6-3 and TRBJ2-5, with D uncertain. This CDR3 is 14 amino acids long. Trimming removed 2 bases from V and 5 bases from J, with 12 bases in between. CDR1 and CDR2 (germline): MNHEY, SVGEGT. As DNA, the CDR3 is TGTGCCAGCAGTTACGGTTCTGAGGAGGAGACCCAGTACTTC. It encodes CASSYGSEEETQYF.

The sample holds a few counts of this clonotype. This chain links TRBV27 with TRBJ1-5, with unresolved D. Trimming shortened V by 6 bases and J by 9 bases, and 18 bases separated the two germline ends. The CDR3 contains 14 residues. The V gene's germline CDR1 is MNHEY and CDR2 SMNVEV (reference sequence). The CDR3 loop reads CASSLGGGALPQHF. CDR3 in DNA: TGTGCCAGCAGCCTGGGTGGAGGTGCTTTGCCCCAGCATTTT.

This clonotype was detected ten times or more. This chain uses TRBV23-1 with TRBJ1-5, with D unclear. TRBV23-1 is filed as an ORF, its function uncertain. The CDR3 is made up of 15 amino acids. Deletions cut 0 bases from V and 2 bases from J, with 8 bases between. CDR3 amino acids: CASSQSLAGNQPQHF. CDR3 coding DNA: TGCGCCAGCAGTCAATCGTTGGCTGGCAATCAGCCCCAGCATTTT.

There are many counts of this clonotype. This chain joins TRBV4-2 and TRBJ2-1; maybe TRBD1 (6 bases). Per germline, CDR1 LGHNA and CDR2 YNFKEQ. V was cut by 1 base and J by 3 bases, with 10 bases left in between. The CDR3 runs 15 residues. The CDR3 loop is CASSQGEGDYNEQFF. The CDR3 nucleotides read TGTGCCAGCAGCCAAGGAGAGGGGGACTACAATGAGCAGTTCTTC.

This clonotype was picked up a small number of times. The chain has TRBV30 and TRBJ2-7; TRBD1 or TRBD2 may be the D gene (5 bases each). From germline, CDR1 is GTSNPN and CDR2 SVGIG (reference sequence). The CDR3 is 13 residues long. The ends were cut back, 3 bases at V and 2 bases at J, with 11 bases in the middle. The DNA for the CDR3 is TGTGCCTGGAGGGGGACCCAGACCTACGAGCAGTACTTC. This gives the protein CAWRGTQTYEQYF. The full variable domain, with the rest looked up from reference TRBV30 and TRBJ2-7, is SQTIHQWPATLVQPVGSPLSLECTVEGTSNPNLYWYRQAAGRGLQLLFYSVGIGQISSEVPQNLSASRPQDRQFILSSKKLLLSDSGFYLCAWRGTQTYEQYFGPGTRLTVT.

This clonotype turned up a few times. CDR3 loop: CASSPHGTGYAYF. The DNA for the CDR3 is TGTGCCAGCAGCCCCCACGGGACAGGGTATGCGTACTTC. The chain is built from TRBV11-3 and TRBJ2-7, with TRBD1 matching 9 bases. The CDR3 covers 13 residues. Germline lookup yields CDR1 SGHNT and CDR2 YENEEA. The ends lost 5 bases at V and 12 bases at J; junction bases unmatched: 11.

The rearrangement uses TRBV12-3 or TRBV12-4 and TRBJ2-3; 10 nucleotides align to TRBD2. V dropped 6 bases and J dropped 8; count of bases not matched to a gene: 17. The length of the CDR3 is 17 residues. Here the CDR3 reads CASSQAPAGGRRGTQYF. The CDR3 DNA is TGTGCCAGCAGCCAGGCCCCAGCGGGGGGGCGAAGAGGTACGCAGTATTTT.

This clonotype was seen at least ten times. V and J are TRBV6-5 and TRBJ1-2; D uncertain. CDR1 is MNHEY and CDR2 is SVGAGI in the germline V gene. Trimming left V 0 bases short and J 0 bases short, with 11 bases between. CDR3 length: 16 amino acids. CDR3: CASSYSPGLANYGYTF. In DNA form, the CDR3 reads TGTGCCAGCAGTTACTCGCCGGGTCTTGCTAACTATGGCTACACCTTC.

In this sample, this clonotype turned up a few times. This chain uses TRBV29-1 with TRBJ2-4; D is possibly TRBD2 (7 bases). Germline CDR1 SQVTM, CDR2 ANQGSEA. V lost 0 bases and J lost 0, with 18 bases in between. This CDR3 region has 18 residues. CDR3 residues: CSVEDREDRVRAKNIQYF. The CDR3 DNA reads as TGCAGCGTTGAAGATCGGGAGGACAGAGTCAGAGCCAAAAACATTCAGTACTTC.

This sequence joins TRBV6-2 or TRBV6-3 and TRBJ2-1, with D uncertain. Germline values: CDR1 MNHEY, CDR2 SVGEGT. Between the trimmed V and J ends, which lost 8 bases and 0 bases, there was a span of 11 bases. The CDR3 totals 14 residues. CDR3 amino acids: CASDSLSSYNEQFF. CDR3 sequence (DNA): TGTGCCAGCGATTCGTTGAGCTCCTACAATGAGCAGTTCTTC.

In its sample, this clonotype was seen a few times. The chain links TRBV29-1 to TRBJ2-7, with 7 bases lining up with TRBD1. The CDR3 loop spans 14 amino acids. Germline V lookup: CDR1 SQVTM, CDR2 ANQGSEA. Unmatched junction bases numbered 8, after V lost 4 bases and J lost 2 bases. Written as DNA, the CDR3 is TGCAGCGTTGGACAGGGTGGGGCCCCCTACGAGCAGTACTTC. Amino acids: CSVGQGGAPYEQYF.

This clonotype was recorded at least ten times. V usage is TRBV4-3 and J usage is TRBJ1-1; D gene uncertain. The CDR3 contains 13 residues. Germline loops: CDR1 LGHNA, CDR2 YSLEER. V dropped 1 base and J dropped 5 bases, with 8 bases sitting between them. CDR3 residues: CASSQGGRTEAFF. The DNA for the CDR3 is TGCGCCAGCAGCCAAGGTGGCCGAACTGAAGCTTTCTTT.

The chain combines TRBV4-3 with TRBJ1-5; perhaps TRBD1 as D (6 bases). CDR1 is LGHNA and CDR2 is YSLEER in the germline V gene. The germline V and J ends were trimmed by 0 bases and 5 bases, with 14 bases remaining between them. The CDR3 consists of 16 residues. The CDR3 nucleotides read TGCGCCAGCAGCCAAGAACAGGGCCGGGGGGATCAGCCCCAGCATTTT. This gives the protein CASSQEQGRGDQPQHF.

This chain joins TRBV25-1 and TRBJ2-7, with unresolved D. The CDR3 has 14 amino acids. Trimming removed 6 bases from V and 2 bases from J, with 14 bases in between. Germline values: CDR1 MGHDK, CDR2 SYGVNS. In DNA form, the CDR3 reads TGTGCCAGCAGGGGTGGGGTACACGCCTACGAGCAGTACTTC. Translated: CASRGGVHAYEQYF.

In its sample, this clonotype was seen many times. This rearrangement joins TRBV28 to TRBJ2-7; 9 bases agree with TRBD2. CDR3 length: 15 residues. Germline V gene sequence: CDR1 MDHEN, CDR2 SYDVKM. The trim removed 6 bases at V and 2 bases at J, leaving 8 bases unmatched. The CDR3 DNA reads TGTGCCAGCAGATCCCGACTAGCGGTCACCTACGAGCAGTACTTC. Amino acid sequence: CASRSRLAVTYEQYF. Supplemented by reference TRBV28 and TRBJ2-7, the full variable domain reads DVKVTQSSRYLVKRTGEKVFLECVQDMDHENMFWYRQDPGLGLRLIYFSYDVKMKEKGDIPEGYSVSREKKERFSLILESASTNQTSMYLCASRSRLAVTYEQYFGPGTRLTVT.

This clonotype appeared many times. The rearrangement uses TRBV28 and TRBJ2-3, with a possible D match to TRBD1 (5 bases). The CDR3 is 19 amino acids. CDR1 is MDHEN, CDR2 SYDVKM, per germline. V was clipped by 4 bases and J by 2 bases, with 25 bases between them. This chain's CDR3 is CASSSIVLFDSTYTDTQYF. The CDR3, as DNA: TGTGCCAGCAGTTCAATTGTCCTATTCGACAGTACCTACACAGATACGCAGTATTTT. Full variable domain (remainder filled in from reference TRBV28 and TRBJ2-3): DVKVTQSSRYLVKRTGEKVFLECVQDMDHENMFWYRQDPGLGLRLIYFSYDVKMKEKGDIPEGYSVSREKKERFSLILESASTNQTSMYLCASSSIVLFDSTYTDTQYFGPGTRLTVL.

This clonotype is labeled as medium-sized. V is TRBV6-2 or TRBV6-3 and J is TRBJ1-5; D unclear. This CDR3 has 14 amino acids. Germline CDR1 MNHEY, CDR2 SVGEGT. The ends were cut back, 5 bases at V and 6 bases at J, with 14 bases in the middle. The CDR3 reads CASSAGEGIQPQHF. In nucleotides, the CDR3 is TGTGCCAGCAGTGCCGGTGAGGGAATTCAGCCCCAGCATTTT.

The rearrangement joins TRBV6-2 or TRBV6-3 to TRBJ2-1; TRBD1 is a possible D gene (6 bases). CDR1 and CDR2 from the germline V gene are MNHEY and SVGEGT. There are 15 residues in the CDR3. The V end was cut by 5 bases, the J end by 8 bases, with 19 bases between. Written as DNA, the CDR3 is TGTGCCAGCAGTCCAAACCGGGACAATTCCCATGAGCAGTTCTTC. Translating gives CASSPNRDNSHEQFF.

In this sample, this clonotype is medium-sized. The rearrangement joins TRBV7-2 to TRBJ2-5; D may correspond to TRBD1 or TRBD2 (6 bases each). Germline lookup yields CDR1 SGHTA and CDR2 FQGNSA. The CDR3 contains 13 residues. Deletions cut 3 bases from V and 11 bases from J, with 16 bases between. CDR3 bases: TGTGCCAGCAGCTTTGAGGGGGGACGCCCGCAGTACTTC. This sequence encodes CASSFEGGRPQYF. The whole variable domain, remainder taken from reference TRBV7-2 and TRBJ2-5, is GAGVSQSPSNKVTEKGKDVELRCDPISGHTALYWYRQSLGQGLEFLIYFQGNSAPDKSGLPSDRFSAERTGGSVSTLTIQRTQQEDSAVYLCASSFEGGRPQYFGPGTRLLVL.

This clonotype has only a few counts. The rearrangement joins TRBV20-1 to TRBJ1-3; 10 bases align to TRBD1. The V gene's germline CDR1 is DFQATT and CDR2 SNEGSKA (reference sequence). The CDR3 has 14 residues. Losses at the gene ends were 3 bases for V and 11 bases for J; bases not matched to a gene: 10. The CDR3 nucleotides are TGCAGTGCTAGGGCCGGGACAGGGGTGGAGGCCATATATTTT. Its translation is CSARAGTGVEAIYF.

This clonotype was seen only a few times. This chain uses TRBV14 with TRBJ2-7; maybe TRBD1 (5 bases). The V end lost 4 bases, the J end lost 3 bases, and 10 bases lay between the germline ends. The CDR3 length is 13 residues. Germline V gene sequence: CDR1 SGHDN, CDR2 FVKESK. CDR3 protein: CASSLTVLYEQYF. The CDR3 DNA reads TGTGCCAGCAGCCTGACAGTGCTCTACGAGCAGTACTTC.

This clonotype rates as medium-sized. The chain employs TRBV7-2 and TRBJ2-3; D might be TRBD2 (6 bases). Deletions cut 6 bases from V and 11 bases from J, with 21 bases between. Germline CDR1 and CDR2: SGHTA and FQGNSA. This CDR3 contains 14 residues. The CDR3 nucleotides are TGTGCCAGCAGATTCGGAACGGGACTCCAGGAGCAGTATTTT. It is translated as CASRFGTGLQEQYF.

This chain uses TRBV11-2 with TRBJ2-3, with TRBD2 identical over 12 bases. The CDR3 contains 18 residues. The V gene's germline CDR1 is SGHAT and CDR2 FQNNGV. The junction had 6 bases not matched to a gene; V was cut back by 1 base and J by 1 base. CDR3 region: CASSLAQGLAGRTDTQYF. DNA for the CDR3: TGTGCCAGCAGCTTAGCCCAGGGACTAGCGGGTCGCACAGATACGCAGTATTTT.